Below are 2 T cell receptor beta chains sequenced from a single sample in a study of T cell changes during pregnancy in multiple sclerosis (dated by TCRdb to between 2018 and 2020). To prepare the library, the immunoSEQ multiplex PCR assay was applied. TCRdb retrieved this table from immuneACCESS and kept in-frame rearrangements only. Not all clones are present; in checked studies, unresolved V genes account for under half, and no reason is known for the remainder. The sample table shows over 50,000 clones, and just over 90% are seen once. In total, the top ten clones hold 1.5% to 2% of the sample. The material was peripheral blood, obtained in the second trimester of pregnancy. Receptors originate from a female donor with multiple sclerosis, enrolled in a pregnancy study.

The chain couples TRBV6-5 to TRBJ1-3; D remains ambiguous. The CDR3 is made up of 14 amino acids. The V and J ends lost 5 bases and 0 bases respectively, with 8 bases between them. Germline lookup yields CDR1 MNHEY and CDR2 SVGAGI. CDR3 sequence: CASSAQSSGNTIYF. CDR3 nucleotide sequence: TGTGCCAGCAGTGCCCAGTCCTCTGGAAACACCATATATTTT.

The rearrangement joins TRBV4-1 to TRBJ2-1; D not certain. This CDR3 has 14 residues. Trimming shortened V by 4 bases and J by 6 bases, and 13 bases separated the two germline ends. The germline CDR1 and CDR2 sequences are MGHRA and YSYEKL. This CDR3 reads CASSPRFPSNEQFF. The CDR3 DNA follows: TGCGCCAGCAGCCCCCGATTTCCCAGCAATGAGCAGTTCTTC.